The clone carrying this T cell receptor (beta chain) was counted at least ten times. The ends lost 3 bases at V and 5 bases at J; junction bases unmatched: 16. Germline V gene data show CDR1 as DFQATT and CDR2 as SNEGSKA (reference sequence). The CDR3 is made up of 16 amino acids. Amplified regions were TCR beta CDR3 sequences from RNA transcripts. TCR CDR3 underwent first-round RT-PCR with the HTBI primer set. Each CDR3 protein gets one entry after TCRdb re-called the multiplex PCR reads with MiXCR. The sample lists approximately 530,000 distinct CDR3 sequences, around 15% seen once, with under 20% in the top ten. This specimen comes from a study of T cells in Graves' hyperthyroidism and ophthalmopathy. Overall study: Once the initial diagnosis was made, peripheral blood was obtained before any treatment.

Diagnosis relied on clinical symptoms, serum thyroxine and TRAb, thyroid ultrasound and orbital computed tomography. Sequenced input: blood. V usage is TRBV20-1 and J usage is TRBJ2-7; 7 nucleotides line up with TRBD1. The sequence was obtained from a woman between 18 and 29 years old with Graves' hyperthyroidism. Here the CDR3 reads CSARETISDRPHEQYF. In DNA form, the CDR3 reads TGCAGTGCTAGGGAGACGATTTCGGACAGGCCCCACGAGCAGTACTTC.